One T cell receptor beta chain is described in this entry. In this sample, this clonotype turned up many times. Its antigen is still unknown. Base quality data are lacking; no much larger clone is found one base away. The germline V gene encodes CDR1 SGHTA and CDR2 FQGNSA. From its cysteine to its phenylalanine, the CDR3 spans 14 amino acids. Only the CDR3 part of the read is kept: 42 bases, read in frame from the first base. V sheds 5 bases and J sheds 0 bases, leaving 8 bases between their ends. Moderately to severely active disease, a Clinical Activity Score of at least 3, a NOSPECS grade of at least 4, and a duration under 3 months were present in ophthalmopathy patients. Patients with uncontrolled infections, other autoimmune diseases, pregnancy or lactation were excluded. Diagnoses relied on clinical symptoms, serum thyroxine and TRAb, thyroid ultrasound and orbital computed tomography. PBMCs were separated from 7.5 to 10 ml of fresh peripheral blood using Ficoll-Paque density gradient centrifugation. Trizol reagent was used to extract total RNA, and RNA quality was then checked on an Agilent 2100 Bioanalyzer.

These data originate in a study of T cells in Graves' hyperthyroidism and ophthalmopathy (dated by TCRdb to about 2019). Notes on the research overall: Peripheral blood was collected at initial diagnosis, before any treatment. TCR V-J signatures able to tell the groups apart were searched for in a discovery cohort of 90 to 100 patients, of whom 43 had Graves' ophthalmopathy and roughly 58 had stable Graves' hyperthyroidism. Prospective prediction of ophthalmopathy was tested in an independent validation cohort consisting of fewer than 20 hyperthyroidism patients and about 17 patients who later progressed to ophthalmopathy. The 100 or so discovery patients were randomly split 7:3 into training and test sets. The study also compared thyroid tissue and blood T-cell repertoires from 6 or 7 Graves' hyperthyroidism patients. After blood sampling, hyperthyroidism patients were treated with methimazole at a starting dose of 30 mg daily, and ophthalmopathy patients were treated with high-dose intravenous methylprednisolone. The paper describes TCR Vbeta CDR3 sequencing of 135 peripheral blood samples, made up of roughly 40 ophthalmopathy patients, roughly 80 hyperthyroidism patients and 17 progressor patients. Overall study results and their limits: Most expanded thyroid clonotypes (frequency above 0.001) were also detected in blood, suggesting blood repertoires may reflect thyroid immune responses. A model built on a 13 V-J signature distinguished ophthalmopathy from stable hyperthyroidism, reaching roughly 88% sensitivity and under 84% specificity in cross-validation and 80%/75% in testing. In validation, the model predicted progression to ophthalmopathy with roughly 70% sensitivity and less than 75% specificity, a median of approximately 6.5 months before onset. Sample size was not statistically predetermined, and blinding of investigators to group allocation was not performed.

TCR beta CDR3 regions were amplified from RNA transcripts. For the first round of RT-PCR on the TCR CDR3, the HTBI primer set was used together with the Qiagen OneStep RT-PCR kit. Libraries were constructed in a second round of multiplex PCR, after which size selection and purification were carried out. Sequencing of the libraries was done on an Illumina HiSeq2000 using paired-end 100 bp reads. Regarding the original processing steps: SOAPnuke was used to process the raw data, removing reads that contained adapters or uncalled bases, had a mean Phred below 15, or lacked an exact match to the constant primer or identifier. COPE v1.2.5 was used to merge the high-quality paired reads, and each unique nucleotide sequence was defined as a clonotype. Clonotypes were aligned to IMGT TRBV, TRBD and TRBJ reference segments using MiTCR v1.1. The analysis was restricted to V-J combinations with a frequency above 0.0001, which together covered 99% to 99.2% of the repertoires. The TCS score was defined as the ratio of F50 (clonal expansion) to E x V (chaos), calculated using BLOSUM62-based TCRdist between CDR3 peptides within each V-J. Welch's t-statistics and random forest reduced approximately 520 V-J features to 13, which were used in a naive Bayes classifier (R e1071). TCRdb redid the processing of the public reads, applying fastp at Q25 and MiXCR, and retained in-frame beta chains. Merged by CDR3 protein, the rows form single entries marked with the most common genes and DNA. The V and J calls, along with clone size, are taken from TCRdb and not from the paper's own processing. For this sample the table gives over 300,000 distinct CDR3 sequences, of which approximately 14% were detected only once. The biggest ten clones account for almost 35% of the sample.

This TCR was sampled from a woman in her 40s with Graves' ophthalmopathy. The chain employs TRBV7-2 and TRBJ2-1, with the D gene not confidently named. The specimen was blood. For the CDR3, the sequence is CASSPWGSYNEQFF. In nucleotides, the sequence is TGTGCCAGCAGCCCATGGGGCTCCTACAATGAGCAGTTCTTC.